Each of the 27 T cell receptor beta chains below was sequenced from the same sample in a study of blood T cell repertoires in COVID-19. Generated by immunoSEQ multiplex PCR, the TCRdb table keeps only in-frame clones and is missing some. The sample contains 70,000 to 95,000 clones, around 94% of which appear only once. The sequencing sample was made of peripheral blood. Every receptor here comes from a woman in her fifties or sixties with active COVID-19.

V gene TRBV6-6 combines with J gene TRBJ2-2; D is possibly TRBD2 (5 bases). Germline-derived CDR1 and CDR2 are MNHNY and SVGAGI (reference sequence). The CDR3 consists of 14 residues. V lost 5 bases, J lost 3 bases, and 10 bases lay in between. CDR3 DNA sequence: TGTGCCAGCAGTATCAGGCGGGACACCGGGGAGCTGTTTTTT. Protein product: CASSIRRDTGELFF.

V is TRBV5-1 and J is TRBJ2-3; D is possibly TRBD1 (6 bases). This CDR3 has 15 residues. Trimming removed 4 bases at V and 3 bases at J, with 15 bases between. Germline lookup yields CDR1 SGHRS and CDR2 YFSETQ. CDR3 in DNA: TGCGCCAGCAGCCCCGACGACAGGAGTACAGATACGCAGTATTTT. This gives the protein CASSPDDRSTDTQYF.

The V call is TRBV18, the J call TRBJ1-1; 7 bases line up with TRBD1. Germline V CDR1 and CDR2: KGHSH, LQKENI. Trimming removed 2 bases from V and 0 bases from J; junction bases left unmatched: 9. The CDR3 totals 17 residues. The DNA of the CDR3 is TGTGCCAGCTCACCAAGACAGGGCCATTCCATGAACACTGAAGCTTTCTTT. Translated: CASSPRQGHSMNTEAFF.

The CDR3 sequence is CASSSTWGGHGYTF. DNA for the CDR3: TGTGCCAGCAGTTCGACATGGGGAGGGCATGGCTACACCTTC. The rearrangement uses TRBV27 and TRBJ1-2; unclear D gene. V was clipped by 4 bases and J by 6 bases, with 15 bases between them. The V gene's germline CDR1 is MNHEY and CDR2 SMNVEV (reference sequence). CDR3 length: 14 amino acids.

The rearrangement joins TRBV19 to TRBJ1-1; a possible D gene is TRBD1 (6 bases). This CDR3 region has 15 residues. The V gene's germline CDR1 is LNHDA and CDR2 SQIVND (reference sequence). Trimming cost V 2 bases and J 7 bases, with 17 bases left between them. DNA of the CDR3: TGTGCCAGTAGTATAAGAGGCCAGGGGAGCGGTGAAGCTTTCTTT. This gives the protein CASSIRGQGSGEAFF.

Here the CDR3 reads CASSRGKQETQYF. CDR3 nucleotides: TGTGCCAGTAGTCGGGGGAAACAAGAGACCCAGTACTTC. The J gene is TRBJ2-5, the V gene TRBV19; D is perhaps TRBD2 (6 bases). Germline-derived CDR1 and CDR2 are LNHDA and SQIVND (reference sequence). The CDR3 loop spans 13 amino acids. Trimming stripped 5 bases from V and 2 bases from J, with 9 bases between.

V gene TRBV7-3 combines with J gene TRBJ2-6, with TRBD2 identical over 9 bases. J lost 4 bases, V lost 5 bases, and 6 bases had no gene match. Looked up from germline, CDR1 is SGHTA and CDR2 is FQGTGA. The CDR3 has 16 residues. The CDR3 sequence: CASSEGLAQGANVLTF. CDR3 nucleotides: TGTGCCAGCAGCGAAGGACTAGCGCAAGGGGCCAACGTCCTGACTTTC. The full variable domain, with the rest looked up from reference TRBV7-3 and TRBJ2-6, is GAGVSQTPSNKVTEKGKYVELRCDPISGHTALYWYRQSLGQGPEFLIYFQGTGAADDSGLPNDRFFAVRPEGSVSTLKIQRTERGDSAVYLCASSEGLAQGANVLTFGAGSRLTVL.

The rearrangement joins TRBV5-5 to TRBJ2-3; the D is unclear. Germline CDR1 reads SGHKS; CDR2 reads YYEKEE (reference sequence). The CDR3 is 16 residues long. V was pared by 0 bases and J by 4 bases, with 15 bases between. CDR3 coding DNA: TGTGCCAGCAGCTTGGGGCCAGAATCCCTCCCAGATACGCAGTATTTT. Its translation: CASSLGPESLPDTQYF. The whole variable domain, filled in from reference TRBV5-5 and TRBJ2-3, reads DAGVTQSPTHLIKTRGQQVTLRCSPISGHKSVSWYQQVLGQGPQFIFQYYEKEERGRGNFPDRFSARQFPNYSSELNVNALLLGDSALYLCASSLGPESLPDTQYFGPGTRLTVL.

The rearrangement links TRBV7-6 to TRBJ2-1; D possibly corresponds to TRBD1 (6 bases). CDR1 is SGHVS, CDR2 FNYEAQ, per germline. This CDR3 contains 17 residues. Trimming removed 4 bases from V and 0 bases from J, with 16 bases in between. CDR3 in DNA: TGTGCCAGCAGCTCCCGGGACACCAGTTTCTCCTACAATGAGCAGTTCTTC. Amino acids: CASSSRDTSFSYNEQFF.

V is TRBV12-5 and J is TRBJ2-6; 7 bases line up with TRBD1. The CDR3 contains 16 residues. Per the germline V gene, CDR1 is LGHNT and CDR2 is FRNRAP. Trimming took 2 bases from V and 3 from J; bases not matched to a gene: 4. CDR3 sequence (DNA): TGTGCTAGTGGTTTGACCAGGGGGATTGGGGCCAACGTCCTGACTTTC. Encoded protein: CASGLTRGIGANVLTF.

The chain has TRBV6-2 or TRBV6-3 and TRBJ1-2, with 8 bases matching TRBD1. V shed 5 bases, J shed 0 bases, and the junction held 5 bases outside the gene matches. Germline CDR1 MNHEY, CDR2 SVGEGT. The CDR3 covers 15 residues. The chain's CDR3 is CASSPGTGANYGYTF. The CDR3 DNA sequence: TGTGCCAGCAGTCCCGGGACAGGAGCTAACTATGGCTACACCTTC.

This chain connects TRBV11-3 to TRBJ2-1; 11 bases agree with TRBD2. CDR3 length equals 15 residues. Germline assignment: CDR1 SGHNT and CDR2 YENEEA. V trimming: 5 bases; J trimming: 4 bases; junction bases outside the gene matches: 4. The CDR3 loop reads CASSQGTSGYNEQFF. Written as DNA, the CDR3 is TGTGCCAGCAGCCAGGGGACTAGCGGATACAATGAGCAGTTCTTC.

This rearrangement joins TRBV30 to TRBJ2-5; weak D call: TRBD1 (6 bases). CDR3 length: 15 residues. V lost 1 base and J lost 5, with 17 bases in between. CDR1 is GTSNPN and CDR2 is SVGIG in the germline V gene (reference sequence). The CDR3 nucleotides are TGTGCCTGGAGTGGCTTAGGACAGAGAGGGGAGACCCAGTACTTC. Protein: CAWSGLGQRGETQYF. Full variable domain (remainder filled in from reference TRBV30 and TRBJ2-5): SQTIHQWPATLVQPVGSPLSLECTVEGTSNPNLYWYRQAAGRGLQLLFYSVGIGQISSEVPQNLSASRPQDRQFILSSKKLLLSDSGFYLCAWSGLGQRGETQYFGPGTRLLVL.

V is TRBV12-5 and J is TRBJ2-1; 9 bases align to TRBD2. Germline V gene data show CDR1 as LGHNT and CDR2 as FRNRAP. The CDR3 runs to 13 residues. The V and J ends lost 8 bases and 6 bases, in that order; junction bases with no gene match: 5. This chain's CDR3 is CASRREGLNEQFF. DNA for the CDR3: TGTGCTAGTCGGCGGGAGGGCCTCAATGAGCAGTTCTTC.

The count of this clone is one. The V gene is TRBV6-6, the J gene TRBJ2-7, with 10 bases matching TRBD1. Germline CDR1 and CDR2: MNHNY and SVGAGI (reference sequence). V lost 2 bases, J lost 3 bases, and 1 base stayed unmatched. This CDR3 spans 14 amino acids. CDR3 sequence reads: CASSYRDRGYEQYF. The CDR3 DNA follows: TGTGCCAGCAGTTACCGGGACAGGGGCTACGAGCAGTACTTC.

The chain employs TRBV4-3 and TRBJ2-7; D possibly corresponds to TRBD1 (8 bases). The length of the CDR3 is 16 residues. CDR1 is LGHNA, CDR2 YSLEER, per germline. V gave up 4 bases and J gave up 3 bases, with 19 bases separating them. CDR3: CASSRAGGAGVYEQYF. The CDR3 nucleotides read TGCGCCAGCAGCCGGGCAGGGGGCGCGGGGGTCTACGAGCAGTACTTC.

This chain links TRBV5-1 with TRBJ1-1, with 9 nucleotides matching TRBD1. The CDR3 consists of 15 residues. Germline lookup yields CDR1 SGHRS and CDR2 YFSETQ. V gave up 3 bases and J gave up 1 base; unmatched junction bases: 4. CDR3 in amino acids: CASSSKTGGNTEAFF. The DNA for the CDR3 is TGCGCCAGCAGCTCCAAGACAGGGGGGAACACTGAAGCTTTCTTT.

The V gene is TRBV29-1, the J gene TRBJ1-3; TRBD1 is a possible D gene (6 bases). Trimming took 0 bases from V and 1 from J, leaving 16 bases between them. Germline loops: CDR1 SQVTM, CDR2 ANQGSEA. The CDR3 runs to 17 residues. CDR3 nucleotide sequence: TGCAGCGTTGAAGATGCTGTGGGGGGGGCGTCTGGAAACACCATATATTTT. Translation: CSVEDAVGGASGNTIYF.

This rearrangement joins TRBV19 to TRBJ2-1, with D perhaps TRBD1 (6 bases). The V gene's germline CDR1 is LNHDA and CDR2 SQIVND (reference sequence). The CDR3 runs to 16 residues. V lost 6 bases, J lost 0 bases, and 15 bases lay in between. As DNA, the CDR3 is TGTGCCAGTAGCCTCGGGACACTAAGCTCCTACAATGAGCAGTTCTTC. It codes for CASSLGTLSSYNEQFF.

This clone is a singleton in its sample. The rearrangement links TRBV28 to TRBJ2-3; TRBD2 agrees at 9 bases. With 0 bases clipped from V and 3 bases from J, the junction kept 4 bases outside the gene matches. Per germline, CDR1 MDHEN and CDR2 SYDVKM. The CDR3 is made up of 16 amino acids. The CDR3 DNA follows: TGTGCCAGCAGTTTATGGAAGCTAGCGGGGACAGATACGCAGTATTTT. Translated, it gives CASSLWKLAGTDTQYF.

The rearrangement uses TRBV19 and TRBJ1-2, with 11 bases fitting TRBD1. This CDR3 region has 16 residues. Germline CDR1 LNHDA, CDR2 SQIVND (reference sequence). The V segment lost 2 bases and the J segment 4 bases; nucleotides outside the gene matches: 6. In nucleotides, the CDR3 is TGTGCCAGTAGTATACAGACCGGGACAGGGGGCTATGGCTACACCTTC. Amino acid sequence: CASSIQTGTGGYGYTF.

In this sample, this clone turned up a few times. The J gene is TRBJ1-5, the V gene TRBV10-3, with TRBD1 as a possible D gene (6 bases). Germline V gene sequence: CDR1 ENHRY, CDR2 SYGVKD. The length of the CDR3 is 14 residues. Trimming shortened V by 2 bases and J by 7 bases, and 12 bases separated the two germline ends. The CDR3 loop is CAISERAGEQPQHF. CDR3 bases: TGTGCCATCAGTGAGCGGGCAGGGGAACAGCCCCAGCATTTT.

V and J are TRBV5-4 and TRBJ1-3; possibly TRBD1 for D (5 bases). V was trimmed by 0 bases and J by 4 bases, leaving 14 bases between them. Germline CDR1 reads SGHNT; CDR2 reads YYREEE (reference sequence). The length of the CDR3 is 16 residues. As DNA, the CDR3 is TGTGCCAGCAGCTTGGACAGTCCCCGGACAGGAAACACCATATATTTT. Protein product: CASSLDSPRTGNTIYF.

CDR3 sequence reads: CSVVGSADYGYTF. In nucleotides, the CDR3 is TGCAGCGTTGTCGGGTCTGCGGACTATGGCTACACCTTC. This chain joins TRBV29-1 and TRBJ1-2; D call uncertain. With 4 bases removed from V and 3 bases from J, the gap between germline ends came to 12 bases. Germline V gives CDR1 SQVTM, CDR2 ANQGSEA. The CDR3 extends over 13 amino acids. Looking up the rest from reference TRBV29-1 and TRBJ1-2 gives the full variable domain: SAVISQKPSRDICQRGTSLTIQCQVDSQVTMMFWYRQQPGQSLTLIATANQGSEATYESGFVIDKFPISRPNLTFSTLTVSNMSPEDSSIYLCSVVGSADYGYTFGSGTRLTVV.

CDR3 protein: CASSLGLVRSETQYF. The CDR3 coding sequence is TGCGCCAGCAGCTTAGGACTAGTTAGGTCAGAGACCCAGTACTTC. The rearrangement uses TRBV4-1 and TRBJ2-5; the match to TRBD2 covers 7 bases. CDR1 is MGHRA and CDR2 is YSYEKL in the germline V gene. J lost 4 bases, V lost 5 bases, and 10 bases had no gene match. The CDR3 has 15 residues.

The rearrangement joins TRBV6-5 to TRBJ2-1, with TRBD2 matching 8 bases. J was trimmed by 0 bases and V by 10 bases; bases with no gene match: 8. From germline, CDR1 is MNHEY and CDR2 SVGAGI. The CDR3 has 15 amino acids. Here the CDR3 DNA reads TGTGCCACGGGGGGGTCCTCTAGCTCCTACAATGAGCAGTTCTTC. This codes for CATGGSSSSYNEQFF.

This chain connects TRBV6-6 to TRBJ1-5; 8 bases align to TRBD1. Losses at the gene ends were 6 bases for V and 7 bases for J; bases not matched to a gene: 8. The CDR3 loop spans 14 amino acids. Germline loops: CDR1 MNHNY, CDR2 SVGAGI (reference sequence). CDR3 region: CASSLTGQGQPQHF. In nucleotides, the CDR3 is TGTGCCAGCAGCCTCACCGGACAGGGACAGCCCCAGCATTTT.